This is a list of T cell receptor beta chains from one sample in a study of B cell selection in AIRE deficiency. The data were produced by immunoSEQ multiplex PCR, yet TCRdb's version contains in-frame clones alone and is incomplete. The repertoire includes about 24,000 clones, 95% to 97% of them detected once, and 0.2% to 0.25% sits in the top ten. What was sequenced was conventional CD4+ T cells sorted from PBMCs. These receptors all come from a human donor with AIRE deficiency. CDR3s include the opening cysteine and the closing phenylalanine or tryptophan. The D gene is left open where the match is weak.

TRBV28	NA	TRBJ1-4	TGTGCCAGCAGTTTACCTGACAGGCCGGGGGAAAAACTGTTTTTT	CASSLPDRPGEKLFF
TRBV25-1	NA	TRBJ1-1	TGTGCCAGCAGGCAGATGAACACTGAAGCTTTCTTT	CASRQMNTEAFF
TRBV21-1	NA	TRBJ2-5	TGTGCCAGCAGCAAACGGTCGGGCGGGAGGGCCAGGAGGGGGACCCAGTACTTC	CASSKRSGGRARRGTQYF
TRBV9	NA	TRBJ2-2	TGTGCCAGCAGCCTACTAGGGACGAACACCGGGGAGCTGTTTTTT	CASSLLGTNTGELFF
TRBV28	NA	TRBJ2-7	TGTGCCAGCAGACAAACCGGGCCCATCGAGCAGTACTTC	CASRQTGPIEQYF
TRBV27	TRBD2	TRBJ2-7	TGTGCCAGCAGGGCGACTCGGTCGGGGACTAGCGGGAGGATGTACGAGCAGTACTTC	CASRATRSGTSGRMYEQYF
TRBV19	TRBD1	TRBJ2-7	TGTGCCAGTACCCCGGGACAGGGTCCCTACGAGCAGTACTTC	CASTPGQGPYEQYF
TRBV5-4	NA	TRBJ2-7	TGTGCCAGCAGCTTAGAAGTAGCTGCCTCCGAGCAGTACTTC	CASSLEVAASEQYF
TRBV28	TRBD1	TRBJ1-2	TGTGCCAGCAGTTTACTACAGGGGGACTATGGCTACACCTTC	CASSLLQGDYGYTF
TRBV20-1	TRBD1	TRBJ2-5	TGCAGTGCTCGACAGGGGTTGACCCAGTACTTC	CSARQGLTQYF
TRBV29-1	TRBD2	TRBJ2-1	TGCAGCGTTGAAGCCGGGACGGCGGGGGATGAGCAGTTCTTC	CSVEAGTAGDEQFF
TRBV19	NA	TRBJ2-7	TGTGCCAGTAGTATACGAACCGCAGGAGGGTACGAGCAGTACTTC	CASSIRTAGGYEQYF
TRBV5-1	TRBD1	TRBJ1-4	TGCGCCAGCAGCCATCCGACCGACAGGGCGGCGGATCAAAAACTGTTTTTT	CASSHPTDRAADQKLFF
TRBV6-5	TRBD1	TRBJ2-7	TGTGCCAGCCACAGGGGATCCTACGAGCAGTACTTC	CASHRGSYEQYF
TRBV5-4	TRBD2	TRBJ2-1	TGTGCCAGCACCCCGGGACTAGCGGAAGTATCCTACAATGAGCAGTTCTTC	CASTPGLAEVSYNEQFF
TRBV29-1	NA	TRBJ2-1	TGCAGCGTCGCGCTGGACGCGCAGTTCTTC	CSVALDAQFF
TRBV30	NA	TRBJ2-1	TGTGCCTGGAGTGCCATTGGGAATGAGCAGTTCTTC	CAWSAIGNEQFF
TRBV4-3	NA	TRBJ2-3	TGCGCCAGCAGCCAATCCTCGGTAGCTTTCACAGATACGCAGTATTTT	CASSQSSVAFTDTQYF
TRBV4-1	NA	TRBJ2-6	TGCGCCAGCAGCCAAGTCGGGGGCTCTGGGGCCAACGTCCTGACTTTC	CASSQVGGSGANVLTF
TRBV21-1	NA	TRBJ2-4	TGTGCCAGCAGCAAAGGGTCGGGGTTAGCCAAAAACATTCAGTACTTC	CASSKGSGLAKNIQYF
TRBV19	NA	TRBJ2-6	TGTGCCAGTAGTGTAGGGGGGGCTGGGGCCAACGTCCTGACTTTC	CASSVGGAGANVLTF
TRBV19	NA	TRBJ2-1	TGTGCCAGTAGTATAAGGGTTAGCTCCTACAATGAGCAGTTCTTC	CASSIRVSSYNEQFF
TRBV14	NA	TRBJ2-3	TGTGCCAGCAGCCAAGGGCGGCTTTTAAACACAGATACGCAGTATTTT	CASSQGRLLNTDTQYF
TRBV5-4	NA	TRBJ1-4	TGTGCCAGCAGCTTTGGCGGGGGTGCAACTAATGAAAAACTGTTTTTT	CASSFGGGATNEKLFF
TRBV9	NA	TRBJ2-3	TGTGCCAGCAGCGTAGATCAGGCCACAGATACGCAGTATTTT	CASSVDQATDTQYF
TRBV7-2	TRBD2	TRBJ2-2	TGTGCCAGCAGCCAACTAGCGTCACACACCGGGGAGCTGTTTTTT	CASSQLASHTGELFF
TRBV6-5	NA	TRBJ1-1	TGTGCCAGCAACCTCCGGGGAGGTGGTGGCACTGAAGCTTTCTTT	CASNLRGGGGTEAFF
TRBV29-1	TRBD2	TRBJ2-7	TGCAGCGTTGAAGTCCCACTAGCGGGAGTTTTCCCCGCCTACGAGCAGTACTTC	CSVEVPLAGVFPAYEQYF
TRBV5-4	NA	TRBJ2-2	TGTGCCAGCAGCTTAAGGCCCGGGGAGCTGTTTTTT	CASSLRPGELFF
TRBV5-4	TRBD1	TRBJ1-4	TGTGCCAGCAGCCTTTCAGGGGGTGAAAAACTGTTTTTT	CASSLSGGEKLFF
TRBV7-2	NA	TRBJ2-3	TGTGCCAACAGCGTCCCGGGCCCCACAGATACGCAGTATTTT	CANSVPGPTDTQYF
TRBV14	NA	TRBJ2-7	TGTGCCAGCAGCCAAGGTGTAAGGGCCGAGCAGTACTTC	CASSQGVRAEQYF
TRBV7-3	NA	TRBJ2-1	TGTGCCAGCAGCTTCGGGGCCGGTGAGCAGTTCTTC	CASSFGAGEQFF
TRBV5-4	NA	TRBJ1-1	TGTGCCAGCAGCTCGCAGGGGAACACTGAAGCTTTCTTT	CASSSQGNTEAFF
TRBV7-2	NA	TRBJ2-1	TGTGCCAGCAGCTCGCCGGGTCTTGTTCAGCAGTTCTTC	CASSSPGLVQQFF
TRBV11-3	NA	TRBJ2-2	TGTGCCAGCAGCTGGGGGCAAGATAACACCGGGGAGCTGTTTTTT	CASSWGQDNTGELFF
TRBV4-3	NA	TRBJ1-2	TGCGCCAGCAGCCCTTCGGGTCGTGGGCTGTATGGCTACACCTTC	CASSPSGRGLYGYTF